This T cell receptor (beta chain) came from a study of cytomegalovirus exposure and HLA in healthy donors. Study outcomes and limitations: Published work reported that the classifier diagnosed cytomegalovirus status with high specificity and sensitivity. The listing of 150 to 200 TCR beta chains classed them as cytomegalovirus-associated. Despite most TCR sequences being rare, some public TCRs occurred in many donors.

The CDR3 sequence is 17 residues long. After removal of 4 bases from V and 4 bases from J, the junction contained 13 bases not matched to a gene. Germline V gene sequence: CDR1 MNHNS, CDR2 SASEGT. TCRdb keeps only in-frame clones here, not all; method: immunoSEQ multiplex PCR. The sample includes about 240,000 clones, 70% to 90% of them seen just once. Worth noting for this clone: Its cognate antigen is unknown.

The V and J genes are TRBV6-1 and TRBJ1-3; 7 positions match TRBD1. The sample taken for sequencing was PBMCs. The TCR sequence derives from a woman in her thirties in good health and CMV-seropositive. CDR3: CASSAPLVPGQGNTIYF. CDR3 in DNA: TGTGCCAGCAGTGCGCCTCTAGTCCCGGGACAGGGAAACACCATATATTTT.